The source of this T cell receptor (beta chain) is a study of tumor-infiltrating lymphocytes in primary liver carcinoma. The template, approximately 500 ng total RNA, yielded TCR beta cDNA made with a constant-region primer. ARM-PCR, slightly modified, supplied the TCR beta libraries through three nested multiplex PCR rounds. The opening two PCR rounds, around 9 cycles each, paired TRBV1-TRBV30 forward primers with a C-beta reverse primer. TCRdb recomputed calls from the multiplex PCR reads with MiXCR, one row per CDR3 protein. Of about 320,000 distinct CDR3 sequences listed, 55% to 65% are singletons. As regards this clonotype: A single base separates this from a much larger clone, so it may be a read error. This likely comes from a read error, as the CDR3 has no conserved phenylalanine or tryptophan at its end.

Germline CDR1 and CDR2: MGHRA and YSYEKL. V was pared by 4 bases and J by 5 bases, with 8 bases of the junction left unmatched. This CDR3 contains 14 residues. Germline DNA was also extracted, and blood RNA was taken from unsorted whole blood. Sequenced sample: peripheral blood. V gene TRBV4-1 combines with J gene TRBJ2-7, with 7 bases matching TRBD1. The TCR originated in a man aged 35 to 55 with primary liver carcinoma and hepatitis B virus infection. DNA for the CDR3: TGCGCCAGCAGCCCAGACAGGGTAGCTCACGAGCAGTACTTA. It is translated as CASSPDRVAHEQYL.